This TCR beta chain came from a study of shared clonotypes between healthy human individuals. Study overall: Plates per donor: three CD4 naive, three CD4 memory, two CD8 naive, one CD8 memory.

TCRdb's copy holds only in-frame clones and misses some; the assay was immunoSEQ multiplex PCR. Among about 2 million clones listed, just under 95% were seen once. This clone turned up a few times. No antigen is known for it. General observations from the study: Among the subsets, naive ones generally showed larger estimated richness than memory ones. Apart from blood, nothing was sampled; tissue repertoires likely differ.

Naive CD8 cells lacked CD45RO and underwent positive selection for CCR7, leaving out terminally differentiated effector memory CD45RA+ cells. Donors had no recently reported acute infections or vaccinations and were HIV-negative. The CDR3 runs 14 residues. Losses at the gene ends were 6 bases for V and 6 bases for J; bases not matched to a gene: 10. Looked up from germline, CDR1 is LNHDA and CDR2 is SQIVND (reference sequence). This sequence joins TRBV19 and TRBJ1-2, with 7 bases fitting TRBD1. The TCR comes from a man between 18 and 29 years old in good health. The sample consisted of naive CD8+ T cells sorted from blood. This CDR3 is CASSNRGSIHGYTF. The CDR3 coding sequence is TGTGCCAGTAGCAACAGGGGATCTATCCATGGCTACACCTTC.